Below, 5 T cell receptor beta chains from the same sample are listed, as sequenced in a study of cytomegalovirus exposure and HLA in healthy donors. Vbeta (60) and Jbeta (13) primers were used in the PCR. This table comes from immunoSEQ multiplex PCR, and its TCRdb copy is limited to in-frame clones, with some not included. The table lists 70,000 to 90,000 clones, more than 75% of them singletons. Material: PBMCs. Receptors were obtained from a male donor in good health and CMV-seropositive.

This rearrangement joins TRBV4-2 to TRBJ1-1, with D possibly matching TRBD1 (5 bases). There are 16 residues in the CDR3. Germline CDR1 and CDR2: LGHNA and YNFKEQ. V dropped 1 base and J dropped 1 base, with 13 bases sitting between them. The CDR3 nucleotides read TGTGCCAGCAGCCAAGCTTCACCTACAGGGAACACTGAAGCTTTCTTT. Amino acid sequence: CASSQASPTGNTEAFF.

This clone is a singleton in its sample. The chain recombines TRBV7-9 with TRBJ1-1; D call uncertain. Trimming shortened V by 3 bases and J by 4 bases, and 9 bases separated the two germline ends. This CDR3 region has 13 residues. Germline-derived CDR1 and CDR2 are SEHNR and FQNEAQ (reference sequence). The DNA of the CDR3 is TGTGCCAGCAGCTTTCCTTCGGGCACTGAAGCTTTCTTT. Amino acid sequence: CASSFPSGTEAFF.

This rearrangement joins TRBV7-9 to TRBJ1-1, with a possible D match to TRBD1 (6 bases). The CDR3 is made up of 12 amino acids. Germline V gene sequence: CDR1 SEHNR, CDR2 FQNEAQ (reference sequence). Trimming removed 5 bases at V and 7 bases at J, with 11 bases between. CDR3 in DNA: TGTGCCAGCAGCCGCCAAGGGGGTGAAGCTTTCTTT. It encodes CASSRQGGEAFF.

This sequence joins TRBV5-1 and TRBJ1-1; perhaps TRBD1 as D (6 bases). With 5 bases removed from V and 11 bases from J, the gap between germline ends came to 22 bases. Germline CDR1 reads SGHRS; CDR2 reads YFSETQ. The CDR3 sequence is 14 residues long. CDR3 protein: CASRERTELMEAFF. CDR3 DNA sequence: TGCGCCAGCAGGGAGCGGACAGAGCTCATGGAGGCTTTCTTT.

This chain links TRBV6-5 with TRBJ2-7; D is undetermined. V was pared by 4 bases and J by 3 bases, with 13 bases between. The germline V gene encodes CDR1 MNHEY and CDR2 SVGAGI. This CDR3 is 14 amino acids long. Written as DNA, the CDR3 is TGTGCCAGCAGTTCGACGCTGGGCATCTACGAGCAGTACTTC. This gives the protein CASSSTLGIYEQYF.